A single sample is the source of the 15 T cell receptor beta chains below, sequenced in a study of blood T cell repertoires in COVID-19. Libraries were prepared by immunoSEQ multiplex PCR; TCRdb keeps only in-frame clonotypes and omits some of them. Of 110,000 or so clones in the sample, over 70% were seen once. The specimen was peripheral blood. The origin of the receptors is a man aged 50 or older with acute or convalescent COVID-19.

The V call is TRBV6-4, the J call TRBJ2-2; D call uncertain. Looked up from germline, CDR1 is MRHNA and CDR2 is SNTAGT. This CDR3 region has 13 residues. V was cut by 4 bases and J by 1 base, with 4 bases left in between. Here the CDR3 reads CASSAQNTGELFF. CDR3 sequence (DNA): TGTGCCAGCAGTGCCCAGAACACCGGGGAGCTGTTTTTT.

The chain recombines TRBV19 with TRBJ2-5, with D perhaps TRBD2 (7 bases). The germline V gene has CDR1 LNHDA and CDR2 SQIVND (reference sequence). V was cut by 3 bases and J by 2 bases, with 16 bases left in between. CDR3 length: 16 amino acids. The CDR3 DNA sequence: TGTGCCAGTAGTATCTCTCCGGGGGGCCAACAAGAGACCCAGTACTTC. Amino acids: CASSISPGGQQETQYF.

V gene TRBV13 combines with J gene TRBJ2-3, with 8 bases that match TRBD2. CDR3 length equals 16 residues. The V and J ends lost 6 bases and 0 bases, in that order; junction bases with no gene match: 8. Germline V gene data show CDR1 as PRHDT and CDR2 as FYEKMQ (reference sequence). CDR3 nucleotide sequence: TGTGCCAGCAGTCTGAGGCGGGGGGCTAGCACAGATACGCAGTATTTT. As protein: CASSLRRGASTDTQYF.

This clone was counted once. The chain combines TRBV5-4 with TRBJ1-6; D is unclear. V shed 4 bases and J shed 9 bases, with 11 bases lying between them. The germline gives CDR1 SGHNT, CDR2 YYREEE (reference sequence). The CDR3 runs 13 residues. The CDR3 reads CASSGQTGSPLHF. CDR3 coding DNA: TGTGCCAGCAGCGGGCAGACCGGTTCACCCCTCCACTTT.

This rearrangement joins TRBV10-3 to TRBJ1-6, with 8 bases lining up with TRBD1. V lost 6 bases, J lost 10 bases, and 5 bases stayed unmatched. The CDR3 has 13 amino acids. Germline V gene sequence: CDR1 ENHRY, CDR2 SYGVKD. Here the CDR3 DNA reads TGTGCCATCAGGGCGGACAGGGAGTCACCCCTCCACTTT. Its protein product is CAIRADRESPLHF.

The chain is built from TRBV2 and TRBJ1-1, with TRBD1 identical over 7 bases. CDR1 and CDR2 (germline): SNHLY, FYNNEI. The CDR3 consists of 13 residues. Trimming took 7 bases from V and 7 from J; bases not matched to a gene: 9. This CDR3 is CASIGGGRGEAFF. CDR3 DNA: TGTGCCAGCATCGGAGGGGGCAGGGGTGAAGCTTTCTTT.

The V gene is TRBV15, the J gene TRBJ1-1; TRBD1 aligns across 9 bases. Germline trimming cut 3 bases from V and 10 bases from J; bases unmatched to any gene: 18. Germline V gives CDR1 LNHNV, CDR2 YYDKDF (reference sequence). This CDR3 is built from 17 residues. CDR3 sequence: CATSRIQGARVAVGAFF. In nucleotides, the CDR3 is TGTGCCACCAGCAGGATACAGGGGGCGCGAGTTGCGGTTGGAGCTTTCTTT.

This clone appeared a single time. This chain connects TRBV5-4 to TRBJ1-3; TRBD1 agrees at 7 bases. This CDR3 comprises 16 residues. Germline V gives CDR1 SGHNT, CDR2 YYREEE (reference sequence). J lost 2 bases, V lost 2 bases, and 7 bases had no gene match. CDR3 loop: CASSFNRGLPGNTIYF. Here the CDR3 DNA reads TGTGCCAGCAGCTTTAACAGGGGATTGCCTGGAAACACCATATATTTT.

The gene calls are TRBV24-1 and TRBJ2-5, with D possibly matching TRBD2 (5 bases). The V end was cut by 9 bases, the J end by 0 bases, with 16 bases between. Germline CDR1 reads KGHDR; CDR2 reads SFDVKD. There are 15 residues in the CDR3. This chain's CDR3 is CATLPFEGNQETQYF. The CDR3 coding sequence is TGTGCCACCTTACCTTTCGAGGGTAACCAAGAGACCCAGTACTTC.

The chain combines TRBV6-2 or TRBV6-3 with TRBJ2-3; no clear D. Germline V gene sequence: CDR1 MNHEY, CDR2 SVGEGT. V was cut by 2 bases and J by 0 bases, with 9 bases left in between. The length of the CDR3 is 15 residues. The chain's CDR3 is CASSYGHQSTDTQYF. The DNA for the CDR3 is TGTGCCAGCAGTTACGGGCACCAGAGCACAGATACGCAGTATTTT.

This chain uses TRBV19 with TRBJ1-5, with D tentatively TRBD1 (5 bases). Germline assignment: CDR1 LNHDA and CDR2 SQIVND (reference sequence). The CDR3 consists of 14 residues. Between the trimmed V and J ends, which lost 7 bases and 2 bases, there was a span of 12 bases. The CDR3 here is CASKRGDGNQPQHF. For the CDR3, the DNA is TGTGCCAGTAAGCGGGGGGATGGCAATCAGCCCCAGCATTTT.

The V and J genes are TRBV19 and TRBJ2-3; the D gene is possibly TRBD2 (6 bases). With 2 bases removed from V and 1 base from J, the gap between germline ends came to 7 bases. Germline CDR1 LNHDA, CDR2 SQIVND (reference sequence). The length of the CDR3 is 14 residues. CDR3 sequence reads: CASSITGGTDTQYF. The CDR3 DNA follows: TGTGCCAGTAGTATAACGGGGGGCACAGATACGCAGTATTTT.

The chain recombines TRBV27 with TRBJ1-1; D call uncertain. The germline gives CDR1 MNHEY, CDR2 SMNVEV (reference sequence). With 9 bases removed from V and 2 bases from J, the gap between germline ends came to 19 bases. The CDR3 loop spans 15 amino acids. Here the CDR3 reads CASLSQASYNTEAFF. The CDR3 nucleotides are TGTGCCAGTCTTTCGCAGGCGAGCTACAACACTGAAGCTTTCTTT.

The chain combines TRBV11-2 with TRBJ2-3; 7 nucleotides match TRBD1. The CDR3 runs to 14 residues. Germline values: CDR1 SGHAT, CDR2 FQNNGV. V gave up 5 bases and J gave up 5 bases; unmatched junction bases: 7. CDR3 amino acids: CASSQGVFGDTQYF. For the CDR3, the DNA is TGTGCCAGCAGCCAGGGGGTATTCGGAGATACGCAGTATTTT.

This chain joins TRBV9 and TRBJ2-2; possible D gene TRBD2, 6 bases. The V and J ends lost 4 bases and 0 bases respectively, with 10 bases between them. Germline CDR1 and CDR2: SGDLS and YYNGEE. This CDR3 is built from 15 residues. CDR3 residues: CASSRAGSNTGELFF. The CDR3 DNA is TGTGCCAGCAGCCGGGCGGGATCGAACACCGGGGAGCTGTTTTTT.